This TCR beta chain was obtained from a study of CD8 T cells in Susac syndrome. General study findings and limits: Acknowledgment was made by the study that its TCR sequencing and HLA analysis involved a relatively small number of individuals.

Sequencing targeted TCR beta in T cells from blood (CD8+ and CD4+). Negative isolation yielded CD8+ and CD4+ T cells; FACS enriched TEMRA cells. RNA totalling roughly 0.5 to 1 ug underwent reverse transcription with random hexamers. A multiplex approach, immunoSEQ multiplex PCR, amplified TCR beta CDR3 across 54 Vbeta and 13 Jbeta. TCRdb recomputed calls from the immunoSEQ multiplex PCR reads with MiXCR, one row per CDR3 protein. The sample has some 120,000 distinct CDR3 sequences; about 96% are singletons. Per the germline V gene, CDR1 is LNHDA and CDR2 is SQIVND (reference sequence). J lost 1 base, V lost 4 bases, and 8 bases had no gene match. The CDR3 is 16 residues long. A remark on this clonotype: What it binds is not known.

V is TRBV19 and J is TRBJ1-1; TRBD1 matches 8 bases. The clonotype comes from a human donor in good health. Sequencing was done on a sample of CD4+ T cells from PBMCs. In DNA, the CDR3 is TGTGCCAGTAGTAGCCCCTACAGGGGGGGGAACACTGAAGCTTTCTTT. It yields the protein CASSSPYRGGNTEAFF.